This TCR beta chain was identified in a study of post-analysis software for immune sequencing data. Turning to the study itself: Several disease courses (relapsing-remitting, secondary progressive and progressive-relapsing) of multiple sclerosis were included. General observations from the study: Analysis by F measure revealed that same-batch samples clustered strongly together. Controls significantly exceeded multiple sclerosis patients in normalized Chao1 diversity. Patients showed TRBV5-6, TRBV5-1 and TRBV20-1 among roughly 5 TRBV segments more frequent than in controls.

CDR3 length: 14 residues. Trimming stripped 6 bases from V and 1 base from J, with 12 bases between. The table lists this clonotype with a count of one. Its antigen is undetermined. TCR beta libraries were prepared from cDNA with unique molecular identifiers. Each sample of 1 to 10 million input T cells yielded around 500,000 cDNA molecules, so each molecule approximated one T cell. TCRdb re-analysed the PCR reads in MiXCR, keeping a single row per CDR3 protein. The repertoire has 700,000 to 900,000 distinct CDR3 sequences, approximately 44% of them found once; the top ten carry 4% to 5%. This receptor was obtained from a girl between 5 and 17 years old with multiple sclerosis. The chain uses TRBV12-3 or TRBV12-4 and TRBJ1-2; a possible D gene is TRBD1 (6 bases). The sequenced material came from blood. Here the CDR3 reads CASSAPQGNYGYTF. DNA of the CDR3: TGTGCCAGCAGCGCCCCACAGGGTAACTATGGCTACACCTTC.